A selection of T cell receptor beta chains follows, all from one sample in a study of blood T cell repertoires in COVID-19. The table came from immunoSEQ multiplex PCR; TCRdb's copy has only in-frame clones and leaves some out. Altogether about 210,000 clones are present, just under 85% being singletons, with the ten largest covering approximately 0.9%. Sequenced input: peripheral blood. These receptors originate from a man aged 60 to 69 with COVID-19, enrolled during active disease. Both conserved end residues are part of each CDR3. The order of the fields is V gene, D gene, clone size, J gene, CDR3 DNA, CDR3 protein. The D gene is left open where the match is weak. The listing skips clone size in some rows; elsewhere it reads once, few, many or a size class.

TRBV15,-,once,TRBJ1-5,TGTGCCACCAGCAGAGACCTTGGACAGATTAGCAATCAGCCCCAGCATTTT,CATSRDLGQISNQPQHF
TRBV11-2,-,-,TRBJ1-3,TGTGCCAGCAGCTTAGAGGGCAGAGGAAACACCATATATTTT,CASSLEGRGNTIYF
TRBV11-2,TRBD2,-,TRBJ2-5,TGTGCCAGTCGCGAGGTAGCGGGAGAAGAGACCCAGTACTTC,CASREVAGEETQYF
TRBV6-5,-,once,TRBJ1-4,TGTGCCAGCAGCGTCTCACTCACGGGGGAAAAACTGTTTTTT,CASSVSLTGEKLFF
TRBV2,TRBD1,-,TRBJ1-5,TGTGCCAGCAGTTCTGAAGCGACAGGGTTCCGCCAGCCCCAGCATTTT,CASSSEATGFRQPQHF
TRBV19,TRBD1,once,TRBJ2-1,TGTGCCAGTAGTAGGGACAGGGCTCGCAATGAGCAGTTCTTC,CASSRDRARNEQFF
TRBV5-1,-,-,TRBJ2-7,TGCGCCAGCAGCTTGGCCAGGTCGGGACTTCTTGGCGAGCAGTACTTC,CASSLARSGLLGEQYF
TRBV10-3,-,-,TRBJ2-2,TGTGCCGTGCTCTCCGGGGAAGACACCGGGGAGCTGTTTTTT,CAVLSGEDTGELFF
TRBV4-1,-,few,TRBJ1-3,TGCGCCAGCAGCCAAGAAGGGCAGGGGCGGAGAAACACCATATATTTT,CASSQEGQGRRNTIYF
TRBV19,TRBD1,-,TRBJ2-7,TGTGCCAGTAGAGGACAGGGGGGTAACTCCTACGAGCAGTACTTC,CASRGQGGNSYEQYF
TRBV7-9,TRBD1,-,TRBJ2-7,TGTGCCAGCACCCACGGACAGGGCGGCTCCTACGAGCAGTACTTC,CASTHGQGGSYEQYF
TRBV20-1,TRBD2,-,TRBJ2-7,TGCAGTGCTAGTGGATTACCGGGACTAAAATCTGATTACGAGCAGTACTTC,CSASGLPGLKSDYEQYF
TRBV28,-,once,TRBJ1-1,TGTGCCAGCACCACAGCCGTGGCGATGAACACTGAAGCTTTCTTT,CASTTAVAMNTEAFF
TRBV5-1,-,-,TRBJ1-4,TGCGCCAGCAGTTTACAGGGACCTGCAACTAATGAAAAACTGTTTTTT,CASSLQGPATNEKLFF
TRBV5-1,-,-,TRBJ1-5,TGCGCCAGCAGACAGGACAGCTATAGCAATCAGCCCCAGCATTTT,CASRQDSYSNQPQHF
TRBV28,TRBD1,-,TRBJ2-5,TGTGCCAGCAGTCGAGTCGGGACAGGACAAGAGACCCAGTACTTC,CASSRVGTGQETQYF
TRBV5-4,TRBD1,-,TRBJ1-2,TGTGCCAGCAGCCAGGAGACAGGGAACTATGGCTACACCTTC,CASSQETGNYGYTF
TRBV3-1/TRBV3-2,TRBD1,few,TRBJ1-2,TGTGCCAGCAGCCCCCGACAGGGTAGTGGCTACACCTTC,CASSPRQGSGYTF
TRBV5-1,TRBD1,-,TRBJ2-3,TGCGCCAGCAGCTTAGGGGGACAGGGGAGCACAGATACGCAGTATTTT,CASSLGGQGSTDTQYF
TRBV15,-,-,TRBJ2-7,TGTGCCACCAGCAGGGACTTTCTAACCTACGAGCAGTACTTC,CATSRDFLTYEQYF
TRBV6-5,-,-,TRBJ1-1,TGTGCCAGCATCTACCGGGACACTGAAGCTTTCTTT,CASIYRDTEAFF
TRBV7-2,TRBD1,-,TRBJ2-1,TGTGCCAGCAGCCCTGCTCGACAGGGGCCCGCGTTCTTC,CASSPARQGPAFF
TRBV27,-,-,TRBJ1-5,TGTGCCAGCAGTTTACGGGGAGGTCAGCCCCAGCATTTT,CASSLRGGQPQHF
TRBV5-6,TRBD1,-,TRBJ2-1,TGTGCCAGCAGCTTTCTTTCCAGGACAGGGGCTCCGGGCAATGAGCAGTTCTTC,CASSFLSRTGAPGNEQFF
TRBV5-1,TRBD1,-,TRBJ2-5,TGCGCCAGCAGCTTAAACAGGGGACAAGAGACCCAGTACTTC,CASSLNRGQETQYF
TRBV12-5,-,-,TRBJ1-1,TGTGCTAGTGCCAGGACAGCCTACACTGAAGCTTTCTTT,CASARTAYTEAFF
TRBV3-1/TRBV3-2,-,-,TRBJ1-1,TGTGCCAGCAGACTTCAGGGGAACACTGAAGCTTTCTTT,CASRLQGNTEAFF
TRBV6-4,-,-,TRBJ2-1,TGTGCCAGCAGTGACTCAGGCGGATTCGTCAGCAATGAGCAGTTCTTC,CASSDSGGFVSNEQFF
TRBV4-3,-,-,TRBJ2-3,TGCGCCAGCAGCCAAGAAGGGGGAAGGGGCACAGATACGCAGTATTTT,CASSQEGGRGTDTQYF
TRBV27,-,-,TRBJ2-1,TGTGCCAGCAGTTTAAAGGAGTATCATGAGCAGTTCTTC,CASSLKEYHEQFF
TRBV2,-,once,TRBJ1-2,TGTGCCAGCAGAAGGACAGAGTGGGATGGCTACACCTTC,CASRRTEWDGYTF
TRBV5-1,-,-,TRBJ1-3,TGCGCCAGCAGCTTGGCCAGGGAGGAAGACACCATATATTTT,CASSLAREEDTIYF
TRBV6-5,-,-,TRBJ1-5,TGTGCCAGCAGTTACCTGGGGGCCTTTCAGCCCCAGCATTTT,CASSYLGAFQPQHF
TRBV6-1,TRBD2,-,TRBJ2-7,TGTGCCAGCAGTGATTTTTTAGGCCCGGGGGGACGACCCTACGAGCAGTACTTC,CASSDFLGPGGRPYEQYF